Each of the 14 T cell receptor beta chains below was sequenced from the same sample in a study of blood T cell repertoires in COVID-19. Sequenced by immunoSEQ multiplex PCR; TCRdb stores in-frame clones only, minus some. The sample yields almost 350,000 clones, almost 90% seen once. The material sequenced was PBMCs or T cells enriched from blood (not recorded which). These receptors were taken from a young woman who had been exposed to COVID-19.

The V call is TRBV7-3, the J call TRBJ2-1; 8 bases are shared with TRBD2. V was pared by 6 bases and J by 4 bases, with 14 bases of the junction left unmatched. Germline V gene sequence: CDR1 SGHTA, CDR2 FQGTGA. The CDR3 sequence is 17 residues long. CDR3 residues: CASSPNRGGFRYNEQFF. In DNA form, the CDR3 reads TGTGCCAGCAGTCCCAACCGGGGGGGCTTCAGATACAATGAGCAGTTCTTC.

This chain uses TRBV2 with TRBJ2-7; the match to TRBD2 covers 8 bases. The germline V gene has CDR1 SNHLY and CDR2 FYNNEI. With 7 bases clipped from V and 8 bases from J, the junction kept 10 bases outside the gene matches. This CDR3 is 13 amino acids long. DNA for the CDR3: TGTGCCAGCACCAGCACGCGGGAGGAGAAGCAGTACTTC. This gives the protein CASTSTREEKQYF.

The chain uses TRBV11-3 and TRBJ2-7; TRBD1 matches at 7 bases. V lost 8 bases to trimming and J lost 2 bases; unmatched junction nucleotides: 9. The length of the CDR3 is 14 residues. The germline V gene has CDR1 SGHNT and CDR2 YENEEA. The CDR3, as DNA: TGTGCCAGCGCTCCGGGGACAGCAACCTACGAGCAGTACTTC. It specifies CASAPGTATYEQYF. Full variable domain (rest looked up from reference TRBV11-3 and TRBJ2-7): EAGVVQSPRYKIIEKKQPVAFWCNPISGHNTLYWYLQNLGQGPELLIRYENEEAVDDSQLPKDRFSAERLKGVDSTLKIQPAELGDSAVYLCASAPGTATYEQYFGPGTRLTVT.

The sample holds one count of this clone. The V gene is TRBV5-1, the J gene TRBJ1-5; 7 bases fit TRBD1. The CDR3 is made up of 15 amino acids. Germline V CDR1 and CDR2: SGHRS, YFSETQ. The V segment lost 2 bases and the J segment 3 bases; nucleotides outside the gene matches: 5. The CDR3 reads CASSLQGIYNQPQHF. Written as DNA, the CDR3 is TGCGCCAGCAGCTTACAGGGGATATACAATCAGCCCCAGCATTTT.

The rearrangement links TRBV23-1 to TRBJ2-2, with D possibly TRBD1 on 6 matching bases. TRBV23-1 is labeled an ORF, and its function is uncertain. The CDR3 is made up of 13 amino acids. V lost 0 bases and J lost 10, with 9 bases in between. The CDR3 spells CASSQSPGEELFF. CDR3 nucleotides: TGCGCCAGCAGTCAATCTCCAGGGGAGGAGCTGTTTTTT.

The CDR3 loop reads CASSPRDIQETQYF. CDR3 sequence (DNA): TGTGCCAGCAGCCCCCGGGACATCCAAGAGACCCAGTACTTC. This sequence joins TRBV9 and TRBJ2-5, with a tentative D call TRBD1 (6 bases). Germline-derived CDR1 and CDR2 are SGDLS and YYNGEE. CDR3 size: 14 residues. Between the trimmed V and J ends, which lost 4 bases and 1 base, there was a span of 11 bases.

The chain combines TRBV11-2 with TRBJ2-2, with no clear D. The ends were cut back, 1 base at V and 6 bases at J, with 9 bases in the middle. The CDR3 is 14 residues long. Germline V gene sequence: CDR1 SGHAT, CDR2 FQNNGV. This CDR3 reads CASSLARPPGELFF. CDR3 DNA: TGTGCCAGCAGCTTAGCGCGCCCCCCCGGGGAGCTGTTTTTT.

The gene calls are TRBV18 and TRBJ1-5, with D hard to call. Germline loops: CDR1 KGHSH, CDR2 LQKENI. Trimming shortened V by 3 bases and J by 0 bases, and 6 bases separated the two germline ends. This CDR3 spans 14 amino acids. The CDR3 bases are TGTGCCAGCTCACCGGAGGATAGCAATCAGCCCCAGCATTTT. Amino acid sequence: CASSPEDSNQPQHF.

V and J are TRBV11-1 and TRBJ2-1; the D gene is possibly TRBD2 (6 bases). Trimming removed 2 bases from V and 3 bases from J, with 11 bases in between. The CDR3 runs 15 residues. Germline loops: CDR1 SGHAT, CDR2 FQDESV (reference sequence). CDR3 region: CASSLWRTNYNEQFF. DNA for the CDR3: TGTGCCAGCAGCTTATGGCGGACTAACTACAATGAGCAGTTCTTC.

The CDR3 coding sequence is TGTGCCAGCACCCAGGGACAGGCCGTCACAGATACGCAGTATTTT. Translation gives CASTQGQAVTDTQYF. The gene calls are TRBV6-5 and TRBJ2-3; TRBD1 matches at 8 bases. V lost 7 bases, J lost 2 bases, and 8 bases stayed unmatched. CDR3 length: 15 residues. Per germline, CDR1 MNHEY and CDR2 SVGAGI.

The rearrangement links TRBV7-3 to TRBJ2-3; D is unresolved. The germline V and J ends were trimmed by 5 bases and 0 bases, with 9 bases remaining between them. CDR3 size: 14 residues. Per germline, CDR1 SGHTA and CDR2 FQGTGA. The CDR3 sequence: CASSLRASTDTQYF. CDR3 DNA: TGTGCCAGCAGCCTAAGGGCCAGCACAGATACGCAGTATTTT.

The chain employs TRBV28 and TRBJ2-7; possible D gene TRBD2, 6 bases. Per the germline V gene, CDR1 is MDHEN and CDR2 is SYDVKM. The CDR3 contains 15 residues. The V and J ends lost 5 bases and 3 bases respectively, with 17 bases between them. DNA of the CDR3: TGTGCCAGCAGTGGTCCCGCCGGGGGATACTACGAGCAGTACTTC. This codes for CASSGPAGGYYEQYF. The variable domain in full, with the rest retrieved from reference TRBV28 and TRBJ2-7, is DVKVTQSSRYLVKRTGEKVFLECVQDMDHENMFWYRQDPGLGLRLIYFSYDVKMKEKGDIPEGYSVSREKKERFSLILESASTNQTSMYLCASSGPAGGYYEQYFGPGTRLTVT.

The J gene is TRBJ2-2, the V gene TRBV5-1, with D maybe TRBD2 (6 bases). The ends were cut back, 6 bases at V and 4 bases at J, with 22 bases in the middle. The CDR3 spans 17 residues. Germline assignment: CDR1 SGHRS and CDR2 YFSETQ. The CDR3 protein is CASTPRLGGASTGELFF. CDR3 DNA: TGCGCCAGCACCCCCCGGCTGGGGGGAGCCAGCACCGGGGAGCTGTTTTTT.

The chain couples TRBV7-6 to TRBJ2-7, with a possible D match to TRBD1 (6 bases). Trimming took 5 bases from V and 5 from J, leaving 19 bases between them. This CDR3 has 15 amino acids. Germline values: CDR1 SGHVS, CDR2 FNYEAQ. CDR3 nucleotides: TGTGCCAGCAGCCCCGGTTGGGGGCCTCAGGACGAGCAGTACTTC. Its protein is CASSPGWGPQDEQYF.